Below, 14 T cell receptor beta chains from the same sample are listed, as sequenced in a study of CD8+CD57+ T cells in acquired aplastic anemia. It was genomic DNA that served as the template for profiling TCR beta VDJ and CDR3. TCRdb passed the reads through MiXCR, listing each CDR3 protein once. The sample has 200,000 to 250,000 distinct CDR3 sequences; over 55% are singletons. Patients included in sequencing had previously demonstrated CD8+CD57+ cell expansion by flow cytometry. Sequenced: sorted CD4+, CD8+, or CD8+CD57+ T cells (not recorded which) from PBMCs. All receptors come from a human donor with aplastic anemia.

This rearrangement joins TRBV15 to TRBJ1-1, with D possibly being TRBD1 (5 bases). Germline CDR1 is LNHNV and CDR2 is YYDKDF (reference sequence). V gave up 1 base and J gave up 3 bases, with 9 bases separating them. The CDR3 contains 14 residues. CDR3 protein: CATSRVGAYTEAFF. As DNA, the CDR3 is TGTGCCACCAGCAGAGTCGGGGCTTACACTGAAGCTTTCTTT.

The chain recombines TRBV15 with TRBJ2-1; 11 bases map to TRBD1. The CDR3 runs to 18 residues. Trimming at V came to 3 bases and at J to 6 bases, leaving 13 bases not matched to a gene. Germline values: CDR1 LNHNV, CDR2 YYDKDF (reference sequence). The CDR3 bases are TGTGCCACCAGCAGCTCCAGGTCGGGACAGGGGGTGTGCAATGAGCAGTTCTTC. This codes for CATSSSRSGQGVCNEQFF.

The V and J genes are TRBV27 and TRBJ1-6, with D maybe TRBD1 (5 bases). Trimming stripped 6 bases from V and 13 bases from J, with 16 bases between. Per germline, CDR1 MNHEY and CDR2 SMNVEV (reference sequence). CDR3 size: 13 residues. CDR3: CASRSEVWGPLHF. The CDR3 DNA reads as TGTGCCAGCAGATCGGAGGTTTGGGGGCCCCTCCACTTT.

The V call is TRBV7-2, the J call TRBJ2-7; D remains unclear. The V gene lost 8 bases and the J gene lost 6 bases, with 29 bases spanning the gap. CDR3 size: 17 residues. CDR1 SGHTA and CDR2 FQGNSA come from the germline V gene. CDR3 sequence reads: CASGPAGSPTLKGEQYF. For the CDR3, the DNA is TGTGCCAGCGGGCCGGCTGGCTCCCCGACCCTAAAGGGCGAGCAGTACTTC.

V is TRBV5-5 and J is TRBJ2-7, with D possibly TRBD1 on 6 matching bases. The end of the DNA aligns better with TRBJ2-5, so the J call may be wrong. Germline-derived CDR1 and CDR2 are SGHKS and YYEKEE (reference sequence). This CDR3 has 15 residues. CDR3 sequence (DNA): TGTGCCAGCAGCTCCATGGCAGGGGTACTAGAGACCCAGTACTTC. Translation: CASSSMAGVLETQYF.

The J gene is TRBJ1-1, the V gene TRBV11-2; weak D call: TRBD1 (5 bases). Per the germline V gene, CDR1 is SGHAT and CDR2 is FQNNGV. V lost 5 bases and J lost 1, with 8 bases in between. The CDR3 sequence is 13 residues long. The DNA for the CDR3 is TGTGCCAGCAGCACTCAGGGGAACACTGAAGCTTTCTTT. This encodes CASSTQGNTEAFF.

The rearrangement uses TRBV2 and TRBJ1-1; 7 bases fit TRBD1. CDR1 and CDR2 (germline): SNHLY, FYNNEI. V shed 4 bases and J 7 bases; nucleotides not matched to a gene: 9. The CDR3 is 14 residues long. CDR3 amino acids: CASSVDRVGYEAFF. CDR3 nucleotides: TGTGCCAGCAGTGTAGACAGGGTGGGATATGAAGCTTTCTTT. Together with reference TRBV2 and TRBJ1-1, the CDR3 gives the full variable domain: EPEVTQTPSHQVTQMGQEVILRCVPISNHLYFYWYRQILGQKVEFLVSFYNNEISEKSEIFDDQFSVERPDGSNFTLKIRSTKLEDSAMYFCASSVDRVGYEAFFGQGTRLTVV.

Concerning this clonotype itself: Possible read error: a much larger clone is one base away. The V gene is TRBV3-1, the J gene TRBJ2-7; D is perhaps TRBD2 (6 bases). V was clipped by 4 bases and J by 4 bases, with 14 bases between them. This CDR3 is 14 amino acids long. Germline-derived CDR1 and CDR2 are LGHDT and YNNKEL (reference sequence). The chain's CDR3 is CASSPGRGTYEQYF. The CDR3 DNA follows: TGTGCCAGCAGCCCGGGACGGGGGACGTACGAGCAGTACTTC.

This clonotype appeared a few times. The CDR3 protein is CSARVRGARTDTQYF. CDR3 sequence (DNA): TGCAGTGCTAGGGTTCGAGGGGCGCGCACAGATACGCAGTATTTT. This rearrangement joins TRBV20-1 to TRBJ2-3; D is perhaps TRBD1 or TRBD2 (5 bases each). The germline V gene encodes CDR1 DFQATT and CDR2 SNEGSKA (reference sequence). This CDR3 is built from 15 residues. The ends were cut back, 3 bases at V and 1 base at J, with 14 bases in the middle.

The chain joins TRBV10-3 to TRBJ2-7; a possible D gene is TRBD1 (6 bases). Trimming pared 7 bases from V and 2 bases from J, leaving 21 bases between. Per the germline V gene, CDR1 is ENHRY and CDR2 is SYGVKD. The CDR3 length is 16 residues. DNA for the CDR3: TGTGCCATCATGGAGGACCGGGCAGGGGTAACCTACGAGCAGTACTTC. This gives the protein CAIMEDRAGVTYEQYF.

The J gene is TRBJ1-1, the V gene TRBV29-1; possible D gene TRBD1, 6 bases. The V end was cut by 8 bases, the J end by 1 base, with 14 bases between. The V gene's germline CDR1 is SQVTM and CDR2 ANQGSEA. CDR3 size: 13 residues. The CDR3 sequence is CSPYGQPNTEAFF. The CDR3 DNA reads as TGCAGCCCCTACGGACAGCCGAACACTGAAGCTTTCTTT. Combining the CDR3 with reference TRBV29-1 and TRBJ1-1 gives the whole variable domain SAVISQKPSRDICQRGTSLTIQCQVDSQVTMMFWYRQQPGQSLTLIATANQGSEATYESGFVIDKFPISRPNLTFSTLTVSNMSPEDSSIYLCSPYGQPNTEAFFGQGTRLTVV.

This rearrangement joins TRBV4-3 to TRBJ2-1; 11 bases agree with TRBD2. In germline, CDR1 is LGHNA, CDR2 YSLEER. V lost 3 bases, J lost 1 base, and 5 bases stayed unmatched. The CDR3 covers 17 residues. CDR3 protein: CASSQGLAGGSYNEQFF. DNA of the CDR3: TGCGCCAGCAGCCAGGGGCTAGCGGGGGGATCCTACAATGAGCAGTTCTTC.

This clonotype appeared a single time. The rearrangement links TRBV19 to TRBJ1-1; no firm D call. The V gene's germline CDR1 is LNHDA and CDR2 SQIVND (reference sequence). The CDR3 runs to 11 residues. V gave up 11 bases and J gave up 3 bases, with 10 bases separating them. Here the CDR3 DNA reads TGTGCCGGTTGGGATTACACTGAAGCTTTCTTT. Its translation: CAGWDYTEAFF.

This clonotype came up once. This chain uses TRBV5-1 with TRBJ2-7, with no clear D. Germline V gene data show CDR1 as SGHRS and CDR2 as YFSETQ. Trimming shortened V by 0 bases and J by 0 bases, and 10 bases separated the two germline ends. This CDR3 spans 15 amino acids. This chain's CDR3 is CASSLAAAISYEQYF. The CDR3 nucleotides read TGCGCCAGCAGCTTGGCAGCCGCGATCTCCTACGAGCAGTACTTC.